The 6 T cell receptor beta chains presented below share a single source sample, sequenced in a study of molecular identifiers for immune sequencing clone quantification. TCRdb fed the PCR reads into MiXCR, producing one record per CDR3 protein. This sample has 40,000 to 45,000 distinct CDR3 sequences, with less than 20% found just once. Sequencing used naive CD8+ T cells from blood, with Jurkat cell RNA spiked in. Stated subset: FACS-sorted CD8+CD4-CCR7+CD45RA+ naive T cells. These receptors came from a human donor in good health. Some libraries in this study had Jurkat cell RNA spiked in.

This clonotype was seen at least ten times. CDR3 nucleotides: TGCAGTGCTAGATCGGCGGGAGGGCCTTTTTTGGATACGCAGTATTTT. This gives the protein CSARSAGGPFLDTQYF. The V call is TRBV20-1, the J call TRBJ2-3; 9 bases align to TRBD2. CDR1 DFQATT and CDR2 SNEGSKA come from the germline V gene (reference sequence). The CDR3 contains 16 residues. The trim removed 2 bases at V and 6 bases at J, leaving 12 bases unmatched.

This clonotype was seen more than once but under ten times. The CDR3 nucleotides are TGCAGTGCTGAGGGAGGGGCATTGGGGAATCAGCCCCAGCATTTT. Protein: CSAEGGALGNQPQHF. This chain uses TRBV20-1 with TRBJ1-5; D perhaps matches TRBD1 (5 bases). Trimming pared 5 bases from V and 4 bases from J, leaving 18 bases between. The CDR3 is 15 amino acids. CDR1 and CDR2 (germline): DFQATT, SNEGSKA (reference sequence).

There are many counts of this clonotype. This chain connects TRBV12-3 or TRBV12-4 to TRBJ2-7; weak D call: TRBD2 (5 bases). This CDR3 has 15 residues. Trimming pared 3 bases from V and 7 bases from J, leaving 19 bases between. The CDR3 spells CASSFKAILVGEQYF. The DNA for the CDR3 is TGTGCCAGCAGTTTTAAGGCGATACTAGTGGGGGAGCAGTACTTC.

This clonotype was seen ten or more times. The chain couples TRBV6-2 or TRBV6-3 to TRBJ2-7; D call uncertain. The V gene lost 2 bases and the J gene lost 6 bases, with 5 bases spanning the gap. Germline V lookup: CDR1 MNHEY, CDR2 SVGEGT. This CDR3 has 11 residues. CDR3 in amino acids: CASSYTAEQYF. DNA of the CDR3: TGTGCCAGCAGTTACACCGCCGAGCAGTACTTC.

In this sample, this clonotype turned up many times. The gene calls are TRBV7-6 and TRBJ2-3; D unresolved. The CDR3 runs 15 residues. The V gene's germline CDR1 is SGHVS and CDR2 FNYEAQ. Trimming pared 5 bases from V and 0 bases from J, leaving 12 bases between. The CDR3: CASSRTSRSTDTQYF. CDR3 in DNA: TGTGCCAGCAGCCGAACAAGTCGTAGCACAGATACGCAGTATTTT.

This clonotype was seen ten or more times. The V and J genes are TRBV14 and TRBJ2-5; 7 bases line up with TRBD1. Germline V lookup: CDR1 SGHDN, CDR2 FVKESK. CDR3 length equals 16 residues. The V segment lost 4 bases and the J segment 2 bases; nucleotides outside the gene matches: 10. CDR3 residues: CASSRATGLAQETQYF. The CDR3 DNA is TGTGCCAGCAGCCGAGCGACAGGGTTGGCACAAGAGACCCAGTACTTC.